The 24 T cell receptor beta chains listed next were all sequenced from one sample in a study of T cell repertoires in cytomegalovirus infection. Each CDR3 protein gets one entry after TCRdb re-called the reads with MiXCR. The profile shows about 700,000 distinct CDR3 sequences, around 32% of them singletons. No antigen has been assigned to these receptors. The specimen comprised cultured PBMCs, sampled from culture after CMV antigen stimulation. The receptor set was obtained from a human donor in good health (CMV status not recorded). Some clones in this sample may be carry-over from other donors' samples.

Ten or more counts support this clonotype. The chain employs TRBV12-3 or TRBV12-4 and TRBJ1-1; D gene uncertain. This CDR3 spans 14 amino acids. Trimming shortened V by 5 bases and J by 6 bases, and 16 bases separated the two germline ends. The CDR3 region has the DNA TGTGCCAGCAGTAGCGGTAACCTCGCCGCTGAAGCTTTCTTT. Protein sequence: CASSSGNLAAEAFF.

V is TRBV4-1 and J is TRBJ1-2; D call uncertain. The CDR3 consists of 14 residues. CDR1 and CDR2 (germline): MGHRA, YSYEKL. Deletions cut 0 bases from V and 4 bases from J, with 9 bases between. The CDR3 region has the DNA TGCGCCAGCAGCCAAGAAGACAATAGCTATGGCTACACCTTC. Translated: CASSQEDNSYGYTF.

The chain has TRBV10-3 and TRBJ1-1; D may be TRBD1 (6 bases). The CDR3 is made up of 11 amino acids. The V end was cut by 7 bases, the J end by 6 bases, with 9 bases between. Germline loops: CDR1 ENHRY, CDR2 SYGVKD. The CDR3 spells CAITEGAEAFF. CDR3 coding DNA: TGTGCCATCACCGAGGGGGCTGAAGCTTTCTTT.

The CDR3 region is CASSQDLAGGTDTQYF. CDR3 DNA sequence: TGCGCCAGCAGCCAAGATCTAGCGGGAGGGACAGATACGCAGTATTTT. The chain links TRBV4-1 to TRBJ2-3; 12 nucleotides match TRBD2. V was clipped by 0 bases and J by 3 bases; unmatched bases: 1. Germline values: CDR1 MGHRA, CDR2 YSYEKL. The CDR3 is made up of 16 amino acids.

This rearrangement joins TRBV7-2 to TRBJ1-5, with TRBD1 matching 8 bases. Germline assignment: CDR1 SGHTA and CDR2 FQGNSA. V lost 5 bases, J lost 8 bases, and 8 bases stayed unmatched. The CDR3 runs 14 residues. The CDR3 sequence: CASSPRDRMKPQHF. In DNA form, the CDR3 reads TGTGCCAGCAGCCCTCGGGACAGGATGAAGCCCCAGCATTTT.

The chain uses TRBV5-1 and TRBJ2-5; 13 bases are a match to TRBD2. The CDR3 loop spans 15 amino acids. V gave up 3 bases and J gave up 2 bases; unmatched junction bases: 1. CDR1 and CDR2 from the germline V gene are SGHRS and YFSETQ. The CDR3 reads CASSSTSGGQETQYF. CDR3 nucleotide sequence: TGCGCCAGCAGCTCGACTAGCGGGGGGCAAGAGACCCAGTACTTC.

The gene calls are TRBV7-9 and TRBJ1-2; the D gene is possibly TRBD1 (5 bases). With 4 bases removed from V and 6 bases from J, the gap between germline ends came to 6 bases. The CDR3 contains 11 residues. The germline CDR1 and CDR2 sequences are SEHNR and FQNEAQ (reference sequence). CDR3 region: CASSWGDGYTF. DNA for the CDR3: TGTGCCAGCAGCTGGGGCGATGGCTACACCTTC.

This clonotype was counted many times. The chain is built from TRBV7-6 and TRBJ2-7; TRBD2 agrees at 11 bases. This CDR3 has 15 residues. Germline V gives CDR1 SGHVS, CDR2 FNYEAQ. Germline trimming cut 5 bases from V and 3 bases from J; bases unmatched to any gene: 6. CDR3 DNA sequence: TGTGCCAGCAGCCCACTAGCGGGAGAGTACTACGAGCAGTACTTC. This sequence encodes CASSPLAGEYYEQYF.

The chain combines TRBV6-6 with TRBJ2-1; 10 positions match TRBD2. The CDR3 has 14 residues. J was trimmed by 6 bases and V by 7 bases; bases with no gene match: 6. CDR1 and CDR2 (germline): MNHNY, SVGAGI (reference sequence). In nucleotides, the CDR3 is TGTGCCAGCAACTTAGCGGGGGGACGCAATGAGCAGTTCTTC. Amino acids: CASNLAGGRNEQFF.

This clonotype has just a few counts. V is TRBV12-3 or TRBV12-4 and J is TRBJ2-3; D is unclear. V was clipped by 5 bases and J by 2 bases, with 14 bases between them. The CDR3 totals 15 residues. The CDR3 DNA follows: TGTGCCAGCAGTCCCCCCGGGCCTTCCACAGATACGCAGTATTTT. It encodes CASSPPGPSTDTQYF.

The DNA of the CDR3 is TGTGCCAGCACTCAGGACAGGGCGCTTCAGCCCCAGCATTTT. This translates into CASTQDRALQPQHF. The J gene is TRBJ1-5, the V gene TRBV6-6; 8 nucleotides line up with TRBD1. V lost 7 bases to trimming and J lost 6 bases; unmatched junction nucleotides: 8. The CDR3 has 14 residues. Germline values: CDR1 MNHNY, CDR2 SVGAGI (reference sequence).

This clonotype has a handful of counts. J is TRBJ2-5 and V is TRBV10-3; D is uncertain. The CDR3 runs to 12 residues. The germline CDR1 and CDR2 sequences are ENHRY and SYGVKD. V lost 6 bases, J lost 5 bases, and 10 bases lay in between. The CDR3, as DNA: TGTGCCATCAGCCCCTCCGGGGAGACCCAGTACTTC. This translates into CAISPSGETQYF.

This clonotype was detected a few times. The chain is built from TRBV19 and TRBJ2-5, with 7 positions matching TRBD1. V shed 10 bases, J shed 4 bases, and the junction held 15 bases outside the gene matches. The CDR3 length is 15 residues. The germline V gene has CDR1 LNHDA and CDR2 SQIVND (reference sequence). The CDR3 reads CATSMGQRWGETQYF. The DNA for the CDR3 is TGTGCCACCTCCATGGGACAGCGATGGGGAGAGACCCAGTACTTC.

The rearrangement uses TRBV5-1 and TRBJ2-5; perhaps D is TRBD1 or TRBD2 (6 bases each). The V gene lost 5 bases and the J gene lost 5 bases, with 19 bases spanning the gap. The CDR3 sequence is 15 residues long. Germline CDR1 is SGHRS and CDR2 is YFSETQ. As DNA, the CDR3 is TGCGCCAGCAGAAAGTCCGGGACGGGGGCTGAGACCCAGTACTTC. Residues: CASRKSGTGAETQYF.

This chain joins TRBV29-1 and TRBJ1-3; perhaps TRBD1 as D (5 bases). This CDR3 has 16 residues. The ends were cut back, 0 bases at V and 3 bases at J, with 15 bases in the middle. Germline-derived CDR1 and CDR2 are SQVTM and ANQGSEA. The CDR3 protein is CSVEEGLQGDGNTIYF. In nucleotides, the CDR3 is TGCAGCGTTGAAGAAGGGCTGCAGGGCGATGGAAACACCATATATTTT.

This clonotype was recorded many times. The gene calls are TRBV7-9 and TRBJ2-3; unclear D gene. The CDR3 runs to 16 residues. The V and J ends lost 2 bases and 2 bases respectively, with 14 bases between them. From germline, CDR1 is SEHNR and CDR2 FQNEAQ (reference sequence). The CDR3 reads CASSLQMLGSTDTQYF. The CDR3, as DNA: TGTGCCAGCAGCTTACAAATGCTGGGGTCCACAGATACGCAGTATTTT.

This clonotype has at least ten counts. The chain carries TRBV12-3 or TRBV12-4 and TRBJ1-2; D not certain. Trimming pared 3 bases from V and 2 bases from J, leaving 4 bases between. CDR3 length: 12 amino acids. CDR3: CASSFSNYGYTF. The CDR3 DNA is TGTGCCAGCAGTTTTTCGAACTATGGCTACACCTTC.

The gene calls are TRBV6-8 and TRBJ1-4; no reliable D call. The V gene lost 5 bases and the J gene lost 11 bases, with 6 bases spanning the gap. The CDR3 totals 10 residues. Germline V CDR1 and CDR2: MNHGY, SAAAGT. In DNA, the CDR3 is TGTGCCAGCAGTCCCGATAAACTGTTTTTT. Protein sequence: CASSPDKLFF.

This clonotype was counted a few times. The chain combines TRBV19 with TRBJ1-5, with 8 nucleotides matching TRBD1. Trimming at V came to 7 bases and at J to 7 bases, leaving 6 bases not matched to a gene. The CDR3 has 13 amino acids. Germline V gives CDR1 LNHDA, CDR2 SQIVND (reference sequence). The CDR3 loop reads CASTIPGGQPQHF. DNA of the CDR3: TGTGCCAGTACCATCCCAGGGGGCCAGCCCCAGCATTTT.

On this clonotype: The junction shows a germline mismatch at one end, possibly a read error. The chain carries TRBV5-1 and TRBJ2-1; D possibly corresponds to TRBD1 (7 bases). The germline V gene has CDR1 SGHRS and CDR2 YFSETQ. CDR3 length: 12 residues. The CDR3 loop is CASSLARGARDF. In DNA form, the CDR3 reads TGCGCCAGCAGCTTGGCCAGGGGGGCCCGGGACTTC.

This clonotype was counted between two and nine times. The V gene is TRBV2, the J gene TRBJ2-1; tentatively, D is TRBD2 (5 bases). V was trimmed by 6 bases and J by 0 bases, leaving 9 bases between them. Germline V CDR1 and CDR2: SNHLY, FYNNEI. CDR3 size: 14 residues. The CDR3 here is CASSSGPSYNEQFF. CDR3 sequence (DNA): TGTGCCAGCAGCAGCGGCCCCTCCTACAATGAGCAGTTCTTC.

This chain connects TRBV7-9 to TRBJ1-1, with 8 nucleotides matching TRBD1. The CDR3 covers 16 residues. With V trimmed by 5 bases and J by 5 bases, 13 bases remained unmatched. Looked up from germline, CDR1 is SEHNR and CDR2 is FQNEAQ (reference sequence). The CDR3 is CASSPPDRAKGTEAFF. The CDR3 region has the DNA TGTGCCAGCAGCCCCCCGGACAGGGCCAAGGGAACTGAAGCTTTCTTT.

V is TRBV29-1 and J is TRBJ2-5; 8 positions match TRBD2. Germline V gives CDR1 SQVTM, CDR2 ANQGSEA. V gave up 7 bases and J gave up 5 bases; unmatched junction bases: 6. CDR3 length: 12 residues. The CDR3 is CSGAGVEETQYF. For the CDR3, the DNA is TGCAGCGGAGCGGGGGTGGAGGAGACCCAGTACTTC.

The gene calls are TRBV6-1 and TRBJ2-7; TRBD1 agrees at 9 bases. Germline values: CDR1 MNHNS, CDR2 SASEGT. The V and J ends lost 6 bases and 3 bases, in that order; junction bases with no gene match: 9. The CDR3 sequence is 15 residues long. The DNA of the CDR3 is TGTGCCAGCAGGGCGGACAGGGGAAAACTCTACGAGCAGTACTTC. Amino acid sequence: CASRADRGKLYEQYF.